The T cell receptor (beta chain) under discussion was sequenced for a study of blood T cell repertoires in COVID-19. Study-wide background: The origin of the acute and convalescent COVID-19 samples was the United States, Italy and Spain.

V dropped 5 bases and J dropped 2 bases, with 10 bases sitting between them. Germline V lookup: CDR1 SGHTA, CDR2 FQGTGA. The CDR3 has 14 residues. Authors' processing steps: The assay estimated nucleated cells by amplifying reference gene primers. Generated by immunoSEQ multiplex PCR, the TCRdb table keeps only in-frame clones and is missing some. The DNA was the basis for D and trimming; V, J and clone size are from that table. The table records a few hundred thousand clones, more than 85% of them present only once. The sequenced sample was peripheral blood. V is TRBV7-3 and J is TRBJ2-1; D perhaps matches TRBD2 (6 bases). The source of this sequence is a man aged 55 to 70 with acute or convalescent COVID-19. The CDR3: CASSITGAYNEQFF. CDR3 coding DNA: TGTGCCAGCAGCATTACGGGGGCCTACAATGAGCAGTTCTTC.